Presented here are 20 T cell receptor beta chains from one specimen sequenced in a study of CD4 and CD8 cells across lung adenocarcinoma regions (dated by TCRdb to the late 2010s). Library prep was done by PCR. TCRdb records HiSeq X Ten as the sequencer. TCRdb trimmed public reads at Q25 via fastp, called clones via MiXCR and kept in-frame beta chains. Every entry covers one CDR3 protein and lists the most common genes and DNA from its rows. In this sample the table shows around 18,000 distinct CDR3 sequences, roughly half of which occur a single time. Jointly, the top ten make up 45% to 60% of the sample. The sequenced sample was CD8+ T cells from the center of a lung tumor. This sample's cell subset or site label indicates: tumor center region. Source of these receptors: a female donor with lung adenocarcinoma. The CD4 and CD8 labels of this study may be unreliable.

There are a few counts of this clonotype. The chain employs TRBV14 and TRBJ2-5, with 10 bases lining up with TRBD2. The CDR3 runs to 15 residues. J lost 11 bases, V lost 4 bases, and 13 bases had no gene match. Germline V gene sequence: CDR1 SGHDN, CDR2 FVKESK. Written as DNA, the CDR3 is TGTGCCAGCAGCCCAGGGACTAGCGAGTACAATGAGCAGTACTTC. Translation: CASSPGTSEYNEQYF.

This clonotype was seen ten or more times. The CDR3 coding sequence is TGTGCCAGCAGTACTACTAGCAGAAGCACAGATACGCAGTATTTT. It codes for CASSTTSRSTDTQYF. The V and J genes are TRBV27 and TRBJ2-3, with TRBD2 as a possible D gene (6 bases). Germline V gene sequence: CDR1 MNHEY, CDR2 SMNVEV (reference sequence). This CDR3 contains 15 residues. V was shortened by 5 bases and J by 0 bases, with 12 bases between the two germline ends.

J is TRBJ2-5 and V is TRBV27, with TRBD2 matching 10 bases. CDR1 is MNHEY, CDR2 SMNVEV, per germline (reference sequence). Unmatched junction bases numbered 7, after V lost 6 bases and J lost 9 bases. This CDR3 spans 13 amino acids. The CDR3 sequence: CASSTSGVVSQYF. The CDR3 coding sequence is TGTGCCAGCAGCACTAGCGGGGTGGTTTCCCAGTACTTC.

The genes are TRBV7-2 and TRBJ1-2; TRBD1 matches at 8 bases. The J segment lost 0 bases and the V segment lost 4 bases, leaving 4 bases of the junction unmatched. The germline V gene has CDR1 SGHTA and CDR2 FQGNSA. This CDR3 spans 15 amino acids. CDR3 sequence reads: CASSSYRGTNYGYTF. The CDR3 bases are TGTGCCAGCAGCTCGTACAGGGGGACTAACTATGGCTACACCTTC.

This clonotype was found many times. V usage is TRBV6-1 and J usage is TRBJ2-3; D gene ambiguous. The V end lost 3 bases, the J end lost 2 bases, and 12 bases lay between the germline ends. The germline CDR1 and CDR2 sequences are MNHNS and SASEGT. The CDR3 consists of 15 residues. DNA of the CDR3: TGTGCCAGCAGTGATAGGGCGAAAATCACAGATACGCAGTATTTT. This encodes CASSDRAKITDTQYF.

Comments on this clonotype: At one of its ends the junction is not consistent with the germline gene, which may arise from a read error. The chain uses TRBV27 and TRBJ2-3; TRBD2 is a possible D gene (6 bases). Germline V gene data show CDR1 as MNHEY and CDR2 as SMNVEV (reference sequence). The CDR3 sequence is 16 residues long. CDR3 sequence: CASTAWGETDTETQYF. In DNA, the CDR3 is TGTGCCAGCACCGCTTGGGGGGAAACTGACACAGAGACGCAGTATTTC.

Here the CDR3 DNA reads TGTGCCAGCAGTGAAGGGCCTGGAGGGAGTAGCTACGAGCAGTACTTC. Its translation is CASSEGPGGSSYEQYF. The rearrangement joins TRBV6-1 to TRBJ2-1, with D perhaps TRBD2 (6 bases). The better agreement between TRBJ2-7 and the DNA end casts doubt on the J call. Germline loops: CDR1 MNHNS, CDR2 SASEGT. CDR3 length: 16 residues.

A few counts support this clonotype. V gene TRBV12-3 or TRBV12-4 combines with J gene TRBJ2-5; 9 bases fit TRBD2. V lost 6 bases, J lost 11 bases, and 4 bases stayed unmatched. CDR3 length equals 11 residues. CDR3 nucleotide sequence: TGTGCCAGCAGCCTAGCGGGACAGCAGTACTTC. As protein: CASSLAGQQYF.

V is TRBV6-1 and J is TRBJ2-1; 13 bases match TRBD2. Germline V gives CDR1 MNHNS, CDR2 SASEGT. Losses at the gene ends were 1 base for V and 7 bases for J; bases not matched to a gene: 7. The CDR3 totals 17 residues. The chain's CDR3 is CASSEEWLLAGGNEQFF. The CDR3 DNA follows: TGTGCCAGCAGTGAAGAATGGTTACTAGCGGGGGGGAATGAGCAGTTCTTC.

V gene TRBV27 combines with J gene TRBJ1-5, with D possibly TRBD1 on 6 matching bases. Trimming left V 1 base short and J 3 bases short, with 10 bases between. The length of the CDR3 is 15 residues. Germline V gene data show CDR1 as MNHEY and CDR2 as SMNVEV (reference sequence). Here the CDR3 DNA reads TGTGCCAGCAGTTTATTTAGGACAGACAATCAGCCCCAGCATTTT. It translates to CASSLFRTDNQPQHF.

In regard to this clonotype: Mismatch with germline at one junction end may stem from a read error. The rearrangement joins TRBV6-1 to TRBJ2-3; 7 bases map to TRBD1. Germline CDR1 is MNHNS and CDR2 is SASEGT. The length of the CDR3 is 16 residues. The CDR3 is CASGELGGPDPDTQYF. DNA for the CDR3: TGTGCCAGCGGGGAATTAGGGGGCCCTGACCCAGATACGCAGTACTTT.

This clonotype was picked up many times. The V call is TRBV25-1, the J call TRBJ1-1; a weak D match, TRBD1 (5 bases). V gave up 4 bases and J gave up 7 bases, with 10 bases separating them. The CDR3 loop spans 12 amino acids. The germline V gene encodes CDR1 MGHDK and CDR2 SYGVNS. CDR3 region: CASSGGADEAFF. CDR3 coding DNA: TGTGCCAGCAGTGGAGGGGCCGATGAAGCTTTCTTT. Full variable domain (rest looked up from reference TRBV25-1 and TRBJ1-1): EADIYQTPRYLVIGTGKKITLECSQTMGHDKMYWYQQDPGMELHLIHYSYGVNSTEKGDLSSESTVSRIRTEHFPLTLESARPSHTSQYLCASSGGADEAFFGQGTRLTVV.

This clonotype qualifies as medium-sized. The chain recombines TRBV6-1 with TRBJ2-5, with D unclear. This CDR3 comprises 12 residues. V lost 0 bases to trimming and J lost 12 bases, with 11 bases between them. Per germline, CDR1 MNHNS and CDR2 SASEGT. CDR3 in amino acids: CASSEALLLEYF. The CDR3 DNA sequence: TGTGCCAGCAGTGAAGCGCTCCTCTTGGAGTACTTC.

This sequence joins TRBV12-3 or TRBV12-4 and TRBJ2-5, with D unresolved. V lost 3 bases and J lost 5, with 10 bases in between. This CDR3 region has 13 residues. CDR3 amino acids: CASSFGSPETQYF. CDR3 nucleotide sequence: TGTGCCAGCAGTTTCGGCAGTCCCGAGACCCAGTACTTC.

The chain carries TRBV6-5 and TRBJ2-1, with TRBD1 as a possible D gene (6 bases). This CDR3 is 16 amino acids long. CDR1 is MNHEY and CDR2 is SVGAGI in the germline V gene. V dropped 4 bases and J dropped 13 bases, with 26 bases sitting between them. CDR3 in amino acids: CASSSPRYRAQETQFF. The CDR3 nucleotides are TGTGCCAGCAGTTCCCCTCGTTACAGGGCGCAAGAGACCCAGTTCTTC.

This clonotype was seen a handful of times. This chain connects TRBV7-2 to TRBJ2-1; D gene uncertain. Deletions cut 1 base from V and 1 base from J, with 2 bases between. The CDR3 runs to 13 residues. Looked up from germline, CDR1 is SGHTA and CDR2 is FQGNSA. As DNA, the CDR3 is TGTGCCAGCAGCTTAGTTTCCTACAATGAGCAGTTCTTC. It codes for CASSLVSYNEQFF.

J is TRBJ2-3 and V is TRBV6-5, with D perhaps TRBD2 (6 bases). Per the germline V gene, CDR1 is MNHEY and CDR2 is SVGAGI. The V end was cut by 0 bases, the J end by 6 bases, with 16 bases between. The CDR3 length is 16 residues. The CDR3 nucleotides are TGTGCCAGCAGTTACTCACCGGGACCCGGAGGGGATACGCAGTATTTT. This gives the protein CASSYSPGPGGDTQYF.

The chain links TRBV6-1 to TRBJ2-1; D is possibly TRBD1 (6 bases). The J call could be wrong; TRBJ2-7 is a better fit for the DNA end. The CDR3 runs 15 residues. Per germline, CDR1 MNHNS and CDR2 SASEGT. The CDR3 is CASSRGHGPSYEQYF. CDR3 DNA sequence: TGTGCCAGCAGTCGGGGACACGGGCCATCCTACGAGCAGTACTTC.

This clonotype was seen repeatedly, ten times or more. This chain joins TRBV11-3 and TRBJ2-1, with 8 bases aligning to TRBD1. V was pared by 1 base and J by 6 bases, with 11 bases of the junction left unmatched. This CDR3 has 17 residues. Germline CDR1 is SGHNT and CDR2 is YENEEA. The CDR3 protein is CASSLGVAQGATNEQFF. CDR3 in DNA: TGTGCCAGCAGCTTAGGAGTAGCTCAGGGGGCGACCAATGAGCAGTTCTTC.

By share of the sample, this clonotype is medium-sized. The CDR3 here is CASSTIAGGFHNEQFF. The CDR3 DNA reads TGTGCCAGCAGTACCATAGCGGGGGGGTTCCACAATGAGCAGTTCTTC. The J gene is TRBJ2-1, the V gene TRBV27; 11 positions match TRBD2. Losses at the gene ends were 5 bases for V and 5 bases for J; bases not matched to a gene: 8. The V gene's germline CDR1 is MNHEY and CDR2 SMNVEV (reference sequence). CDR3 length: 16 residues.